This T cell receptor (beta chain) comes out of a study of PD-1 blockade in classical Hodgkin lymphoma. The protocol was immunoSEQ multiplex PCR, while the TCRdb copy is restricted to in-frame clones and leaves out a portion. The profile shows 50,000 to 75,000 clones, around 88% of them singletons. Relapse was seen in all patients after autologous stem cell transplantation, and brentuximab vedotin exposure was variable. This specimen was peripheral blood mononuclear cells (PBMCs), taken at baseline. The TCR originated in a human donor with classical Hodgkin lymphoma.

The CDR3 nucleotides are TGTGCCAGTAGTACTAGAGGTCCCTTCTATGGCTACACCTTC. It specifies CASSTRGPFYGYTF. This chain uses TRBV19 with TRBJ1-2; D remains unclear. The CDR3 totals 14 residues. The germline V gene has CDR1 LNHDA and CDR2 SQIVND (reference sequence). The V and J ends lost 4 bases and 4 bases respectively, with 13 bases between them.